These T cell receptor beta chains were read from a single sample in a study of cytomegalovirus exposure and HLA in healthy donors. This table comes from immunoSEQ multiplex PCR, and its TCRdb copy is limited to in-frame clones, with some not included. Of fewer than 150,000 clones listed, approximately 75% were seen once; the top ten hold 4.9%. Sequencing was carried out using PBMCs. These receptors all stem from a man aged 45-60 years in good health and CMV-seropositive. The conserved cysteine and the conserved F or W are not part of the CDR3 here. The order of the fields is J gene, V gene, CDR3 protein.

TRBJ1-1	TRBV13	ASSLGRRNTEAF
TRBJ1-6	TRBV6-6	ASSPPGLNSPLH
TRBJ1-2	TRBV30	AWRSPANYGYT
TRBJ2-6	TRBV5-1	ASSSGHSSGANVLT
TRBJ2-1	TRBV6-1	ASSVSQGYEQF
TRBJ2-3	TRBV9	ASSVGSAGGTDTQY
TRBJ1-2	TRBV10-3	AISDRTGHYGYT
TRBJ1-1	TRBV6-5	ASSYSIQGGNTEAF
TRBJ1-4	TRBV25-1	ATMDRSAGKEKLF
TRBJ2-5	TRBV15	ATSSDRKETQY
TRBJ2-3	TRBV11-2	AVGGFRDTQY
TRBJ2-7	TRBV15	ATSKDRGLADAYEQY
TRBJ1-2	TRBV28	ASSLGGQGNYGYT
TRBJ1-2	TRBV7-2	ASRWDREGDGYT
TRBJ2-2	TRBV29-1	SAREGADTGELF
TRBJ2-7	TRBV18	ASSPNPPPSYEQY
TRBJ1-1	TRBV7-2	ASSLQPGQHTEAF
TRBJ1-4	TRBV19	ASTGTYNEKLF
TRBJ2-7	TRBV7-2	ASSLAWGRGIDEQY
TRBJ2-2	TRBV7-3	ASSMGQLNTGELF
TRBJ1-4	TRBV11-1	ASSLVAGGTIEKLF
TRBJ2-2	TRBV19	ASSITQPRGTGELF
TRBJ2-4	TRBV30	AWSEKEGQFALNIQY
TRBJ1-2	TRBV20-1	SATFYGYT
TRBJ1-2	TRBV19	ASSPGHAARVHGYT
TRBJ2-2	TRBV5-1	ASSLRREQGGELF
TRBJ2-3	TRBV19	ASSPRRSLTDAQY
TRBJ1-5	TRBV7-2	ASSFERGNNQPQH
TRBJ2-4	TRBV7-8	ASSSRTSGRAGAKNIQY
.	TRBV29-1	SASGTQTDEQY
TRBJ1-5	TRBV5-1	ASSPGGQDQPQH
TRBJ1-1	TRBV27	ASSLGGAFPTEAF
TRBJ2-7	TRBV25-1	ASSEFWGRGEQY
TRBJ1-5	TRBV28	ASRADSLNQPQH
TRBJ1-2	TRBV18	ASSEWSYGYT
TRBJ1-1	TRBV7-3	ASSAVGQGITEAF
TRBJ2-5	TRBV5-1	ASSSGTGEQETQY
TRBJ2-3	TRBV5-1	ASSLGTSLGDTQY
TRBJ2-5	TRBV7-2	ASSVSSSGRVETQY
TRBJ2-3	TRBV14	ASSLRDRADTQY
TRBJ2-2	TRBV11-2	ASSLGGRVGTGELF
TRBJ1-1	TRBV6-5	ASIPRGGRGTEAF
TRBJ1-2	TRBV28	ASQQGRNYGYT
TRBJ2-2	TRBV10-1	ASGSGSWFTGELF
TRBJ2-5	TRBV7-2	ASSARSSRTGETQY
TRBJ1-5	TRBV19	ASSIRAGSNQPQH